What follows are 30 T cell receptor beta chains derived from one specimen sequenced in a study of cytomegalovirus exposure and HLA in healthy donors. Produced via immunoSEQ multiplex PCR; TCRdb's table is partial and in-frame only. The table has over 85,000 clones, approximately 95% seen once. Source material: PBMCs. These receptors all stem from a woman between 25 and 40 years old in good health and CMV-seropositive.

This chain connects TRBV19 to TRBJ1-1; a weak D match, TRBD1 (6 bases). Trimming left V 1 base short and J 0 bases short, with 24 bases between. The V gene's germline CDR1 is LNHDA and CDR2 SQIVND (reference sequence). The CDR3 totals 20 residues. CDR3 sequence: CASSIGVGGRGHILNTEAFF. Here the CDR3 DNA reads TGTGCCAGTAGTATAGGAGTAGGTGGCAGGGGCCACATCTTGAACACTGAAGCTTTCTTT.

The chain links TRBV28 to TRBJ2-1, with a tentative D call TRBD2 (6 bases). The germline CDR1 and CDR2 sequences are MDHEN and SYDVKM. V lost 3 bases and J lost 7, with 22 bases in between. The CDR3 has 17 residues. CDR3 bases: TGTGCCAGCAGTTTGGTCGTTCTCGCAGGAGGGTCTAATGAGCAGTTCTTC. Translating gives CASSLVVLAGGSNEQFF.

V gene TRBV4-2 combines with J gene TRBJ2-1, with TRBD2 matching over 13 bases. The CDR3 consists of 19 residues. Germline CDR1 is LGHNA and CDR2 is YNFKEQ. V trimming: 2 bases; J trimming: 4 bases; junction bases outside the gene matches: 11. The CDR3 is CASSQKGAPGLAGYNEQFF. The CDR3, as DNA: TGTGCCAGCAGCCAAAAGGGAGCACCGGGACTAGCGGGATACAATGAGCAGTTCTTC.

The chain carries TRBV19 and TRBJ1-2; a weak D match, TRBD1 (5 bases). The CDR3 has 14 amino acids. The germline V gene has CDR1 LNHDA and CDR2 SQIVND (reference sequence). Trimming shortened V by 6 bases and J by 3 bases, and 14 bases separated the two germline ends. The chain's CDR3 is CASRPGTPDYGYTF. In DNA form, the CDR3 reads TGTGCCAGTAGACCCGGGACTCCGGACTATGGCTACACCTTC.

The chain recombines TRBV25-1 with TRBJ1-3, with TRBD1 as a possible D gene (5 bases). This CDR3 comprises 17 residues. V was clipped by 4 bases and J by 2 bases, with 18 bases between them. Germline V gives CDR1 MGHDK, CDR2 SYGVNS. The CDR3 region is CASSAQMPRAAGNTIYF. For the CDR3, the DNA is TGTGCCAGCAGTGCACAAATGCCCAGGGCAGCTGGAAACACCATATATTTT.

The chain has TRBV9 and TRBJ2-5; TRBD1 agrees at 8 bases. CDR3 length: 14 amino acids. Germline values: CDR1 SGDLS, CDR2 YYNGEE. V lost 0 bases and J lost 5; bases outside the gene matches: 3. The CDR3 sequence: CASSVEGDRETQYF. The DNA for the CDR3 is TGTGCCAGCAGCGTAGAGGGGGACAGGGAGACCCAGTACTTC.

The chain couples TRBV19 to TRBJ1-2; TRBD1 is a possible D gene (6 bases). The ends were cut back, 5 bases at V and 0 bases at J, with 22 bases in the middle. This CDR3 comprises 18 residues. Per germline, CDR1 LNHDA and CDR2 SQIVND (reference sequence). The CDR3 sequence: CASSSPTGRAGANYGYTF. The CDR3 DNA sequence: TGTGCCAGTAGTTCGCCCACAGGGAGGGCGGGAGCTAACTATGGCTACACCTTC.

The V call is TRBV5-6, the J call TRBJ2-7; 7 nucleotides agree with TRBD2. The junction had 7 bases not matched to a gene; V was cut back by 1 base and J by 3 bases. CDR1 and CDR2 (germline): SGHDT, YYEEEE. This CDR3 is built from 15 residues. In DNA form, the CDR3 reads TGTGCCAGCAGCTTGTTCAGCGGGATTCTCTACGAGCAGTACTTC. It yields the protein CASSLFSGILYEQYF. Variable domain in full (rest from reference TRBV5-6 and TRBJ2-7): DAGVTQSPTHLIKTRGQQVTLRCSPKSGHDTVSWYQQALGQGPQFIFQYYEEEERQRGNFPDRFSGHQFPNYSSELNVNALLLGDSALYLCASSLFSGILYEQYFGPGTRLTVT.

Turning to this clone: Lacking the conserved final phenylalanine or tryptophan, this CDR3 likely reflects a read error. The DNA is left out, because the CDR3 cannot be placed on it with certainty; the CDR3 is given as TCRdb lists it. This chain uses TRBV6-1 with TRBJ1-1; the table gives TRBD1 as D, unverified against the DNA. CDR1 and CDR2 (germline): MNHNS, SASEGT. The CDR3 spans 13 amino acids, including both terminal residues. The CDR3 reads CASSEFTGGRATA.

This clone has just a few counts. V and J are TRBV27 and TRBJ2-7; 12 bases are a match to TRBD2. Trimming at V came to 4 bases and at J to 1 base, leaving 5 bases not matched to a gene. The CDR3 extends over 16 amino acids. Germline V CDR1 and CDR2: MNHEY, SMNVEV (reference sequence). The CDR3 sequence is CASSSLTSGRSYEQYF. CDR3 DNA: TGTGCCAGCAGTTCACTAACTAGCGGGAGGTCCTACGAGCAGTACTTC.

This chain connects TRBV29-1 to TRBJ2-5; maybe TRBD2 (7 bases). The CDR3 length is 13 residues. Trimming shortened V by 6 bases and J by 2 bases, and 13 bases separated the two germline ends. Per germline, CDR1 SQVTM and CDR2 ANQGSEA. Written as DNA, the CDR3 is TGCAGCGTGCCCAGGGGAGGGCAAGAGACCCAGTACTTC. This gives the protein CSVPRGGQETQYF.

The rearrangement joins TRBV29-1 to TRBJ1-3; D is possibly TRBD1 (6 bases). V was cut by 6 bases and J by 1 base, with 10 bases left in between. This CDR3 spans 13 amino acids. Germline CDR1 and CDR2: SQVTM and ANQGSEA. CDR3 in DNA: TGCAGCGTCTACACAGGGTCTGGAAACACCATATATTTT. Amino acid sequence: CSVYTGSGNTIYF.

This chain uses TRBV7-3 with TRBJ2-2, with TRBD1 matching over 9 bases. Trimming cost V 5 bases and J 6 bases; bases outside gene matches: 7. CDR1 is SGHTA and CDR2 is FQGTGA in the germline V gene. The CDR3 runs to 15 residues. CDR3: CASSTDRGFSGELFF. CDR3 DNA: TGTGCCAGCAGCACCGACAGGGGGTTTTCCGGGGAGCTGTTTTTT.

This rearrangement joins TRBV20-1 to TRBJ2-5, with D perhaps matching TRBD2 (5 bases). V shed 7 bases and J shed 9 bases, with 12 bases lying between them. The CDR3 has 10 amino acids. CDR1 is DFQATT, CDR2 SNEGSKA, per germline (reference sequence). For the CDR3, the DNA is TGCAGTGTTCTCACCGGGGCCCAGTACTTC. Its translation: CSVLTGAQYF.

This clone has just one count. CDR3 sequence: CASSLLGGGQPQHF. In DNA form, the CDR3 reads TGTGCCAGCAGTCTGTTGGGGGGGGGTCAGCCCCAGCATTTT. The chain joins TRBV27 to TRBJ1-5; a weak D match, TRBD1 (5 bases). This CDR3 region has 14 residues. V lost 5 bases and J 6 bases, leaving 14 bases between the germline ends. The germline CDR1 and CDR2 sequences are MNHEY and SMNVEV (reference sequence).

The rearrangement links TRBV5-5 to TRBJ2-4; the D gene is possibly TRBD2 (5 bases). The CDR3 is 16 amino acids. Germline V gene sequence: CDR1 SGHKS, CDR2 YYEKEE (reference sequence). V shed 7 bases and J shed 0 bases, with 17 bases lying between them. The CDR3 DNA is TGTGCCAGCTTCGGCGGAGGCCCTCTAGCCAAAAACATTCAGTACTTC. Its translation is CASFGGGPLAKNIQYF.

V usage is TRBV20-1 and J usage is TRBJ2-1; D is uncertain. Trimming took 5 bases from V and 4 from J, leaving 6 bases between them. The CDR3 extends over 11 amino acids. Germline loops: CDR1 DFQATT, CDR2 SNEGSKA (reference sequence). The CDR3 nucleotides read TGCAGTGCTTCTAATTACAATGAGCAGTTCTTC. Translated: CSASNYNEQFF.

In nucleotides, the CDR3 is TGTGCCAGCAGTGAATCGATCGAGAGTGATACGCAGTATTTT. It codes for CASSESIESDTQYF. V usage is TRBV6-4 and J usage is TRBJ2-3, with unresolved D. With 3 bases removed from V and 6 bases from J, the gap between germline ends came to 13 bases. CDR1 MRHNA and CDR2 SNTAGT come from the germline V gene. This CDR3 region has 14 residues.

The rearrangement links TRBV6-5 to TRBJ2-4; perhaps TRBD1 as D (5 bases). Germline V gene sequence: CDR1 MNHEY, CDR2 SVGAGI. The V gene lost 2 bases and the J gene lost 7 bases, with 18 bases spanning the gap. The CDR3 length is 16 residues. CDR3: CASSYGALGESNIQYF. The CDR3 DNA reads TGTGCCAGCAGTTACGGGGCCTTAGGCGAGTCTAACATTCAGTACTTC.

The CDR3 region is CASTRGWNGELFF. The CDR3 DNA reads as TGTGCCTCGACCAGGGGGTGGAACGGGGAGCTGTTTTTT. The J gene is TRBJ2-2, the V gene TRBV30; 7 nucleotides agree with TRBD1. Trimming cost V 7 bases and J 7 bases; bases outside gene matches: 9. Germline CDR1 GTSNPN, CDR2 SVGIG (reference sequence). The CDR3 covers 13 residues.

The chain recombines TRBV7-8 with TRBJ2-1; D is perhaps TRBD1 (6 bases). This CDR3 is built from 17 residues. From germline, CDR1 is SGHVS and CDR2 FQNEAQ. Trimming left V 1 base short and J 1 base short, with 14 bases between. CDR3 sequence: CASSLVSGGLSYNEQFF. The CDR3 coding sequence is TGTGCCAGCAGCTTAGTTTCTGGGGGCTTGTCCTACAATGAGCAGTTCTTC.

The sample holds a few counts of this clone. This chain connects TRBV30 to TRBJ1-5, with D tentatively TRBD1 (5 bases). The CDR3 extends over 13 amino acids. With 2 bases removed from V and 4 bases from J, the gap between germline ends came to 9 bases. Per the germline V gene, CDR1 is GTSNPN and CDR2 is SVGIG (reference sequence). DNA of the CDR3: TGTGCCTGGAGTTTGACAGATAATCAGCCCCAGCATTTT. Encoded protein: CAWSLTDNQPQHF.

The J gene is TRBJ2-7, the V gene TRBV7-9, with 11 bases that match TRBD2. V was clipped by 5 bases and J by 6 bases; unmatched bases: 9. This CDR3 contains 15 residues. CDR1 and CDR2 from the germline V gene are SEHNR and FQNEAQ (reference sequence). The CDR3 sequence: CASSPGLAVVGEQYF. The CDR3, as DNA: TGTGCCAGCAGCCCGGGACTAGCGGTAGTGGGCGAGCAGTACTTC. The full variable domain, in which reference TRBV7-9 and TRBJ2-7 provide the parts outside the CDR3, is DTGVSQNPRHKITKRGQNVTFRCDPISEHNRLYWYRQTLGQGPEFLTYFQNEAQLEKSRLLSDRFSAERPKGSFSTLEIQRTEQGDSAMYLCASSPGLAVVGEQYFGPGTRLTVT.

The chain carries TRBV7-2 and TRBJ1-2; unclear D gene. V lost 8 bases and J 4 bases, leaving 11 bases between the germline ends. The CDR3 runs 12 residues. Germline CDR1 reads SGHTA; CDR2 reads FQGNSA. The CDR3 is CASRGAGYGYTF. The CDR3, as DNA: TGTGCCAGCCGGGGAGCAGGCTATGGCTACACCTTC.

The CDR3 region is CASSSSGGSRSEAFF. For the CDR3, the DNA is TGTGCCAGCAGCTCCTCAGGGGGAAGCCGGTCTGAAGCTTTCTTT. The rearrangement links TRBV7-9 to TRBJ1-1; TRBD1 matches 7 bases. CDR1 and CDR2 from the germline V gene are SEHNR and FQNEAQ (reference sequence). The CDR3 is 15 amino acids. V lost 4 bases to trimming and J lost 6 bases; unmatched junction nucleotides: 11.

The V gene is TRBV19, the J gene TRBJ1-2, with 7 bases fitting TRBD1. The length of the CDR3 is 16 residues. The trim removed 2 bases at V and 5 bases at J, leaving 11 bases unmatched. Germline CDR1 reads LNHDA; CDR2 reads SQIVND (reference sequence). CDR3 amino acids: CASSISFGQAAYGYTF. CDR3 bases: TGTGCCAGTAGTATATCGTTCGGACAGGCGGCTTATGGCTACACCTTC. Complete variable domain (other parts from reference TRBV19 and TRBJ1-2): DGGITQSPKYLFRKEGQNVTLSCEQNLNHDAMYWYRQDPGQGLRLIYYSQIVNDFQKGDIAEGYSVSREKKESFPLTVTSAQKNPTAFYLCASSISFGQAAYGYTFGSGTRLTVV.

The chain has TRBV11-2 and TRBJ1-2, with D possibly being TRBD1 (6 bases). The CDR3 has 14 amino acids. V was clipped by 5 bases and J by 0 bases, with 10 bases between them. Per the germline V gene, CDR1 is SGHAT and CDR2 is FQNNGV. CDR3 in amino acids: CASSRTETNYGYTF. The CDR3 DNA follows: TGTGCCAGCAGCAGGACAGAGACTAACTATGGCTACACCTTC.

The CDR3 here is CASTESGGFGEQYF. The DNA of the CDR3 is TGCGCCAGCACTGAATCAGGGGGCTTCGGTGAGCAGTACTTC. V usage is TRBV10-2 and J usage is TRBJ2-7, with TRBD1 matching over 8 bases. V gave up 7 bases and J gave up 7 bases; unmatched junction bases: 12. Germline CDR1 is WSHSY and CDR2 is SAAADI. The CDR3 length is 14 residues.

CDR3 bases: TGTGCCAGCAGTTTCAGGAGGGTAAGCAATCAGCCCCAGCATTTT. Its protein is CASSFRRVSNQPQHF. The rearrangement uses TRBV28 and TRBJ1-5, with D unclear. V lost 3 bases, J lost 1 base, and 10 bases lay in between. CDR1 and CDR2 (germline): MDHEN, SYDVKM. There are 15 residues in the CDR3.

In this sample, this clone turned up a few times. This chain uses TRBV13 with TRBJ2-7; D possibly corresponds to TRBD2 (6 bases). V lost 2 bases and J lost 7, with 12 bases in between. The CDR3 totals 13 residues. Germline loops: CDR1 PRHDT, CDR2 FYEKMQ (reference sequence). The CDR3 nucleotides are TGTGCCAGCAGCTTACAGGAGGGTGTTGAGCAGTACTTC. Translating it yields CASSLQEGVEQYF.